One T cell receptor (beta chain) is described in this entry. The target antigen is unknown. This sample was included in a study of cytomegalovirus exposure and HLA in healthy donors. The study, taken as a whole, reports: Later on, a genetic analysis was performed. It linked a missense variant in DCLRE1C with V- and J-gene trimming of TCR beta. Reports indicate that TCR beta sequences accurately predicted the HLA-A and HLA-B alleles of most subjects. Beyond CMV serostatus, there was no information to go on about immune exposure.

The V and J ends lost 6 bases and 4 bases, in that order; junction bases with no gene match: 6. In germline, CDR1 is SNHLY, CDR2 FYNNEI. The CDR3 contains 15 residues. PCR amplification relied on 60 Vbeta primers (plus 13 Jbeta primers). The assay was immunoSEQ multiplex PCR, and TCRdb's table has in-frame clones only and misses some. The table records under 200,000 clones, 60% to 85% of them present only once. The source of this sequence is a male donor in good health and CMV-seropositive. The chain carries TRBV2 and TRBJ2-2; 9 bases line up with TRBD2. The sequenced sample consisted of PBMCs. As DNA, the CDR3 is TGTGCCAGCAGCGCAAGGACTAGCGCCACCGGGGAGCTGTTTTTT. Protein product: CASSARTSATGELFF.